This T cell receptor beta chain derives from a study of OX40 agonist ivuxolimab in advanced cancers. General observations from the study: Some nonresponders also had low normalized T-cell clonal expansion. Mean expanded clone counts were higher in CD8+ than CD4+ T cells. Near-lowest levels of clonal expansion characterized partial responders at 0.1-3.0 mg/kg.

The data were produced by immunoSEQ multiplex PCR, yet TCRdb's version contains in-frame clones alone and is incomplete. The sample gives 85,000 to 95,000 clones, about 91% of which show up once; around 2.5% is in the top ten. Comments on this clone: Its antigen is not known.

The sample was CD4+ or CD8+ T cells sorted from blood, taken in a trial of the OX40 agonist ivuxolimab. The clonotype was recovered from an adult with an advanced solid tumor such as melanoma, head and neck, liver or kidney cancer.

CDR3: CASSHPGASGVRGDEQYF. In DNA form, the CDR3 reads TGCGCCAGCAGCCATCCGGGGGCTAGCGGAGTCAGGGGGGACGAGCAGTACTTC. This rearrangement joins TRBV4-1 to TRBJ2-7; D is tentatively TRBD1 or TRBD2 (7 bases each). Germline V lookup: CDR1 MGHRA, CDR2 YSYEKL. The CDR3 sequence is 18 residues long. The V and J ends lost 3 bases and 5 bases respectively, with 26 bases between them.